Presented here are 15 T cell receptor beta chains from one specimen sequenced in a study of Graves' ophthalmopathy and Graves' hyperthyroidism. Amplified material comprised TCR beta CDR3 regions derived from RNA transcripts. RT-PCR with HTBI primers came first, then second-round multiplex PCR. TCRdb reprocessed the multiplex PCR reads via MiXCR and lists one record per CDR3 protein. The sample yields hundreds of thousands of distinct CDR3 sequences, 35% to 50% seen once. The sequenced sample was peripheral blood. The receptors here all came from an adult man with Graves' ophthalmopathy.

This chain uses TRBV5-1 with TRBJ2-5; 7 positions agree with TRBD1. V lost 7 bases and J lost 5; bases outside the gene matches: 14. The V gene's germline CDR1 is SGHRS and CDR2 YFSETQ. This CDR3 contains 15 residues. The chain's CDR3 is CASPPRGGLLETQYF. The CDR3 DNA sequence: TGCGCCAGCCCTCCGAGAGGGGGCTTGTTGGAGACCCAGTACTTC.

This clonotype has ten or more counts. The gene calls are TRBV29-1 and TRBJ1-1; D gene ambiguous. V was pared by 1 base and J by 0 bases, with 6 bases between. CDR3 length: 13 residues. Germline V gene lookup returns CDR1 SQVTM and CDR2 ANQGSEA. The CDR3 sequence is CSVEAGVNTEAFF. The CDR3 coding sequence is TGCAGCGTTGAAGCGGGTGTGAACACTGAAGCTTTCTTT.

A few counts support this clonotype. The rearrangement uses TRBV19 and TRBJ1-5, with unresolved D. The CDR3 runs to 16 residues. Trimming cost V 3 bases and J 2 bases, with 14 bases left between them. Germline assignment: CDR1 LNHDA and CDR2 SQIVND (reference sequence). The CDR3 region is CASSIMGTGGNQPQHF. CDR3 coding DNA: TGTGCCAGTAGTATTATGGGCACTGGGGGCAATCAGCCCCAGCATTTT.

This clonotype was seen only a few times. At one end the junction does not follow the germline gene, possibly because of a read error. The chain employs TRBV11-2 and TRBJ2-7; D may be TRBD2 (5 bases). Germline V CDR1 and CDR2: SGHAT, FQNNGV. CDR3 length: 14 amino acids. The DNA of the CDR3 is TGCGCCAGCAGCCGTCCGGGGAGTCGGTACGAGCAGTACTTC. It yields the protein CASSRPGSRYEQYF.

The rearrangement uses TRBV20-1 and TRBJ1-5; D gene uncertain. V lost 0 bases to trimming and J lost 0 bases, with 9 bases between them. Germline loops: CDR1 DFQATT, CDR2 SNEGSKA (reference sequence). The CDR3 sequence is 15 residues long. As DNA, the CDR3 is TGCAGTGCTAGAGATTCCAGGAATAGCAATCAGCCCCAGCATTTT. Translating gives CSARDSRNSNQPQHF.

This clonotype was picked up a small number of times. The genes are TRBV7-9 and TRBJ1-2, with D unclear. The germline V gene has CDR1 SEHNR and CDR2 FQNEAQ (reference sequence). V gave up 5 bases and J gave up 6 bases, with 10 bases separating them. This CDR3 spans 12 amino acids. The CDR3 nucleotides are TGTGCCAGCAGCCAAGATCGCGATGGCTACACCTTC. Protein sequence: CASSQDRDGYTF.

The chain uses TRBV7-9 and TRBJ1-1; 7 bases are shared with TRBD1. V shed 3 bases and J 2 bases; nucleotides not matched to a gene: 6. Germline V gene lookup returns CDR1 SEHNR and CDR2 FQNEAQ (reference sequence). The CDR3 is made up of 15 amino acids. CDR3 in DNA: TGTGCCAGCAGCTTCGGCAGGGGGAAAAACACTGAAGCTTTCTTT. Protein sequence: CASSFGRGKNTEAFF.

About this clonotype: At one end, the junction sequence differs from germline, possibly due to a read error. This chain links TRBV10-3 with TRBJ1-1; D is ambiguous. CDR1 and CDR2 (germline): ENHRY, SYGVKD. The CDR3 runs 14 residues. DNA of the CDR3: TGTGCCAGCAGTGAAACGAAGAGGAGCACTGAAGCTTTCTTT. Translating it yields CASSETKRSTEAFF.

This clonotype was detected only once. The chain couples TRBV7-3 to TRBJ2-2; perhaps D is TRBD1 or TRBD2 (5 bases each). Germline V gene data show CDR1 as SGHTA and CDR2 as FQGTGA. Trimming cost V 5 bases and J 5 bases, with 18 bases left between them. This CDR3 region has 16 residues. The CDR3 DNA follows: TGTGCCAGCAGCCCTTCAAGGGGACGGCGGACCGGGGAGCTGTTTTTT. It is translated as CASSPSRGRRTGELFF.

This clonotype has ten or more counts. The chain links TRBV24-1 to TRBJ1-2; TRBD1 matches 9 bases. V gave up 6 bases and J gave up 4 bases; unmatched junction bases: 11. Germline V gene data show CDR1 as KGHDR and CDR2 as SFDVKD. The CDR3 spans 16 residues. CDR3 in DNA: TGTGCCACCAGTCGAGGGACAGGGCGATTGGGCTATGGCTACACCTTC. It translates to CATSRGTGRLGYGYTF.

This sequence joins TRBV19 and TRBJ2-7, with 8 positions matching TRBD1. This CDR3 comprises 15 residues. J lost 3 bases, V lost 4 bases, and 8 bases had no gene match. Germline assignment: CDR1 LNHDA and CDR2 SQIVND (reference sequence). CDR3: CASSSGTGSDYEQYF. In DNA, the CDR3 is TGTGCCAGTAGTAGTGGGACAGGATCGGACTACGAGCAGTACTTC.

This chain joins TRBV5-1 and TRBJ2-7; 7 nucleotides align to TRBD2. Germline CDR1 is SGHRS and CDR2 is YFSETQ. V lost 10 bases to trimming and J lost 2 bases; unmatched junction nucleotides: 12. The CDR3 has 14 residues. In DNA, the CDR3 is TGCGCCTCGACGGAGGGGAGGGTCGCCTACGAGCAGTACTTC. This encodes CASTEGRVAYEQYF.

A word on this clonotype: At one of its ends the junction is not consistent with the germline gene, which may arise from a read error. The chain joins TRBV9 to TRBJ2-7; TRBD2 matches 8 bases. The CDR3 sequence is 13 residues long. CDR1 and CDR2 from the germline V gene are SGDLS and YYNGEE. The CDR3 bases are TGCGCCAGCAGCCAAGCAGCGGGAGTACTGCAGTACTTC. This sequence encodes CASSQAAGVLQYF.

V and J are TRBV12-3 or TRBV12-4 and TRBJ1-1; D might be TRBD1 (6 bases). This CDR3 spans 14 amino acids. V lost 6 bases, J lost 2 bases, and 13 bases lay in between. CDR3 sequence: CASRREGGNTEAFF. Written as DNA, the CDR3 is TGTGCCAGCAGGCGTGAAGGGGGTAACACTGAAGCTTTCTTT.

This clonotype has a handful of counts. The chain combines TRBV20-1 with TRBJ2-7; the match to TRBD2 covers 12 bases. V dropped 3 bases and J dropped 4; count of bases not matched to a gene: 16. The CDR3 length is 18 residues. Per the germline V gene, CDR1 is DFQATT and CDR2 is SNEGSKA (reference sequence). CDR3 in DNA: TGCAGTGCTAGTACGCTCCCAGCTAGCGGGAGGGCCGGGTACGAGCAGTACTTC. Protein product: CSASTLPASGRAGYEQYF.